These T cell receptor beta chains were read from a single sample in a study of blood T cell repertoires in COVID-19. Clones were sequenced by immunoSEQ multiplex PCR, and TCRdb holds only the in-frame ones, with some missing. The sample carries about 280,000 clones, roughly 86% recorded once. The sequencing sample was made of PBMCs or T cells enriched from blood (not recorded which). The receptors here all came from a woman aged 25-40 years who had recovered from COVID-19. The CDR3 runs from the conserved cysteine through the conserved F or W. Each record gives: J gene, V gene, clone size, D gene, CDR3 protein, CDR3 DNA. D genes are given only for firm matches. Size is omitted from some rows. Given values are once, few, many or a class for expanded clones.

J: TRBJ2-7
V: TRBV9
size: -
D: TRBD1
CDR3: CASSVTPTGTASYEQYF
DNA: TGTGCCAGCAGCGTAACCCCAACCGGGACAGCCTCCTACGAGCAGTACTTC

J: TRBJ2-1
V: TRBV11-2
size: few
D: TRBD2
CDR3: CASSPTAGGIGEQFF
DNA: TGTGCCAGCAGCCCAACAGCGGGGGGAATAGGTGAGCAGTTCTTC

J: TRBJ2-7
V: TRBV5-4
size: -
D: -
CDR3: CASSPGQGRYEQYF
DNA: TGTGCCAGCAGCCCCGGGCAGGGGCGCTACGAGCAGTACTTC

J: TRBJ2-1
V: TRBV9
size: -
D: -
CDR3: CASSPRGAPKRNEQFF
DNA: TGTGCCAGCAGCCCCAGAGGAGCTCCTAAGCGGAATGAGCAGTTCTTC

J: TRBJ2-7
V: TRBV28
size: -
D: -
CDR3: CASSLEGDYEQYF
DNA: TGTGCCAGCAGTTTAGAGGGGGACTACGAGCAGTACTTC

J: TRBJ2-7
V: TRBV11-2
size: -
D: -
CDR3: CASSPLRRSKTYEQYF
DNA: TGTGCCAGCAGCCCGCTGAGGCGGAGCAAGACCTACGAGCAGTACTTC

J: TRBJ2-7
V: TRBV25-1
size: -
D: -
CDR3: CASRPGTPTRSYEQYF
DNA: TGTGCCAGCCGACCCGGGACACCCACTCGGTCCTACGAGCAGTACTTC

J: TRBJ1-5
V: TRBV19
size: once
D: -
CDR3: CASRTRTDGYNQPQHF
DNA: TGTGCCAGTAGAACTCGGACAGACGGCTACAATCAGCCCCAGCATTTT

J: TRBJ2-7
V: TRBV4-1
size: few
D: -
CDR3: CASSQVALGGVTYEQYF
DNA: TGCGCCAGCAGCCAAGTGGCCCTAGGCGGGGTAACCTACGAGCAGTACTTC

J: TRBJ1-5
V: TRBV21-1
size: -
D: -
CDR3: CASSKAPTAPDRGQPQHF
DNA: TGTGCCAGCAGCAAAGCCCCGACAGCCCCGGACAGGGGTCAGCCCCAGCATTTT

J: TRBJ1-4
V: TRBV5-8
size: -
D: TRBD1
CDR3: CASSLGTEEKLFF
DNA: TGTGCCAGCAGCTTAGGGACAGAGGAAAAACTGTTTTTT

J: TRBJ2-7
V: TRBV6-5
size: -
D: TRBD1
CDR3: CASIVNRGREQYF
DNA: TGTGCCAGCATTGTAAACAGGGGGCGCGAGCAGTACTTC

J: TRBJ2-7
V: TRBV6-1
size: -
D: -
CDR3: CASSEARGGVSTWYF
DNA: TGTGCCAGCAGTGAAGCCCGCGGAGGAGTTAGTACGTGGTACTTC

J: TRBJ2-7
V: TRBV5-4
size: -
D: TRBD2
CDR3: CASSLSGTIYEQYF
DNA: TGTGCCAGCAGCTTATCCGGGACTATCTACGAGCAGTACTTC

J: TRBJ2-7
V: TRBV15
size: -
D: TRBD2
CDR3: CATSRESGLALYEQYF
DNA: TGTGCCACCAGCAGAGAGTCGGGACTAGCGCTTTACGAGCAGTACTTC

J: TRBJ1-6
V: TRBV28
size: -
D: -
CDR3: CASEDSRDSPLHF
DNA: TGTGCCAGCGAGGACAGCAGAGATTCACCCCTCCACTTT

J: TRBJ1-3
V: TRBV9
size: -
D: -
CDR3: CASSVGGRSSGNTIYF
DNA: TGTGCCAGCAGCGTTGGAGGGCGGAGCTCTGGAAACACCATATATTTT

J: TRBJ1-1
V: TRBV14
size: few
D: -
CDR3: CASSQAGYGPDSEAFF
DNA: TGTGCCAGCAGCCAAGCAGGGTACGGACCTGATTCTGAAGCTTTCTTT

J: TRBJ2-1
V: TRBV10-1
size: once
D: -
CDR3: CASSEELGPNVFF
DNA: TGCGCCAGCAGTGAAGAGTTGGGCCCCAACGTGTTCTTC

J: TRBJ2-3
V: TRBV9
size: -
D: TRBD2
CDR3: CARNPGLAGRTDTQYF
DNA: TGTGCCAGAAACCCAGGACTAGCGGGAAGAACAGATACGCAGTATTTT

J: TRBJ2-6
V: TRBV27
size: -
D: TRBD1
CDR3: CASSPSGQGALNAGANVLTF
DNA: TGTGCCAGCAGCCCGTCGGGACAGGGGGCGCTCAATGCTGGGGCCAACGTCCTGACTTTC

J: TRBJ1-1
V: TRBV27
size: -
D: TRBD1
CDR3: CASRTGPGANTEAFF
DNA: TGTGCCAGCCGGACAGGCCCCGGGGCGAACACTGAAGCTTTCTTT

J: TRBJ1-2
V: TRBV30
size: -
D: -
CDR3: CAWITSRVLSRGYTF
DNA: TGTGCCTGGATCACCAGCCGGGTCCTAAGTCGTGGCTACACCTTC

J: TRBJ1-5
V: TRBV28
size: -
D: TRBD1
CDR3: CASSLDREFDQPQHF
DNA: TGTGCCAGCAGCCTAGACAGGGAATTCGACCAGCCCCAGCATTTT

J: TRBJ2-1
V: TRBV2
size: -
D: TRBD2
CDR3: CASSGLAGVGEQFF
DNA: TGTGCCAGCAGTGGACTAGCGGGAGTCGGTGAGCAGTTCTTC

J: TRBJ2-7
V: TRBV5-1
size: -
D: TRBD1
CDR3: CASSSRQGATSEQYF
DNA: TGCGCCAGCAGCTCACGACAGGGGGCGACGAGCGAGCAGTACTTC

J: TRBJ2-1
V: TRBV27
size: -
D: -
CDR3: CASAPPGLPYNEQFF
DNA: TGTGCCAGTGCCCCCCCGGGGTTACCCTACAATGAGCAGTTCTTC

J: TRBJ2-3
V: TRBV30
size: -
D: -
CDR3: CAWSVWSADTQYF
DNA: TGTGCCTGGAGTGTTTGGAGCGCAGATACGCAGTATTTT

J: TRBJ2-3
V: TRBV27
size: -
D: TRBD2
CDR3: CATNTLPGLAGGHADTQYF
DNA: TGTGCCACCAATACTCTACCGGGACTAGCGGGGGGGCACGCAGATACGCAGTATTTT

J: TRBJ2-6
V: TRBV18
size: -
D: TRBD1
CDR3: CASSPGQNSGANVLTF
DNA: TGTGCCAGCTCACCGGGACAGAACTCTGGGGCCAACGTCCTGACTTTC

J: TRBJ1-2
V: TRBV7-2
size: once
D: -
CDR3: CASSLVPSDSYGYTF
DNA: TGTGCCAGCAGCTTAGTTCCCTCGGACAGCTATGGCTACACCTTC

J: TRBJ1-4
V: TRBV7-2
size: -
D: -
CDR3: CASSRRVRGQGANEKLFF
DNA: TGTGCCAGCAGCCGCCGGGTTAGGGGACAAGGGGCTAATGAAAAACTGTTTTTT

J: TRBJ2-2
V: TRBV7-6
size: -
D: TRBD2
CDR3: CASSFPSGKTGELFF
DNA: TGTGCCAGCAGCTTTCCTAGCGGGAAAACCGGGGAGCTGTTTTTT

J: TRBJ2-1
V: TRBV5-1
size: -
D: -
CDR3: CASSLDWGGTYNEQFF
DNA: TGCGCCAGCAGCTTGGACTGGGGAGGAACCTACAATGAGCAGTTCTTC

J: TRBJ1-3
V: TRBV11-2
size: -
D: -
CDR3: CASSLGQGNTIYF
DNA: TGTGCCAGCAGCTTAGGGCAAGGAAACACCATATATTTT

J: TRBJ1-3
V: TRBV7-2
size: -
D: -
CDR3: CASSLGREYNGNTIYF
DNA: TGTGCCAGCAGCTTAGGGCGGGAATACAATGGAAACACCATATATTTT

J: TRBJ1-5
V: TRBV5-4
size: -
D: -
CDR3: CASSLGGPDSNQPQHF
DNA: TGTGCCAGCAGCTTGGGGGGCCCCGATAGCAATCAGCCCCAGCATTTT

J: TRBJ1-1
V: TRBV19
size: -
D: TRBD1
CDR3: CASSITWTGLSKNTEAFF
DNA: TGTGCCAGTAGTATAACCTGGACAGGGTTAAGCAAAAACACTGAAGCTTTCTTT

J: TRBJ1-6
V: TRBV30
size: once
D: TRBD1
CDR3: CAWSVGTDNSPLHF
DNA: TGTGCCTGGAGTGTCGGGACAGATAATTCACCCCTCCACTTT

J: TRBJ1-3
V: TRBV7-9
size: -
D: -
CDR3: CASSPGQGSSGNTIYF
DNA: TGTGCCAGCAGCCCGGGGCAGGGGAGTTCGGGAAACACCATATATTTT

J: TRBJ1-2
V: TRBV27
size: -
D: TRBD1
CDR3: CASSLLTGTGAGYGYTF
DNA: TGTGCCAGCAGTTTACTGACCGGGACAGGGGCTGGCTATGGCTACACCTTC

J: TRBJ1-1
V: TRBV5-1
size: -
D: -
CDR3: CASSPLGRVNTEAFF
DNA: TGCGCCAGCAGCCCCCTCGGGAGGGTGAACACTGAAGCTTTCTTT

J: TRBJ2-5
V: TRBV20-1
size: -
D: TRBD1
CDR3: CSASHRGLFETQYF
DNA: TGCAGTGCTAGTCACAGGGGGCTCTTTGAGACCCAGTACTTC

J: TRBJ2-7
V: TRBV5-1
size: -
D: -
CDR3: CASSPEAGNYEQYF
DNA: TGCGCCAGCAGCCCCGAGGCAGGGAACTACGAGCAGTACTTC

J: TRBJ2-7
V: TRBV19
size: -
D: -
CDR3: CASSTPNYEQYF
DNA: TGTGCCAGTAGTACCCCCAACTACGAGCAGTACTTC

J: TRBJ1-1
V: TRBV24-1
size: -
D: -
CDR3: CATIQDRFIRNTEAFF
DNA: TGTGCCACCATCCAAGACAGGTTCATCAGGAACACTGAAGCTTTCTTT

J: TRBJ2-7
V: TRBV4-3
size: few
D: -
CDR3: CASSQTQGEQYF
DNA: TGCGCCAGCAGCCAAACGCAGGGCGAGCAGTACTTC

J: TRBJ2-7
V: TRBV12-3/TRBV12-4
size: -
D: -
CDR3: CASSFRRSEQYF
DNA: TGTGCCAGCAGTTTTCGTCGTAGCGAGCAGTACTTC

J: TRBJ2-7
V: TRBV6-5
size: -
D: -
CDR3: CASGDPYEQYF
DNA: TGTGCCAGCGGAGATCCCTACGAGCAGTACTTC

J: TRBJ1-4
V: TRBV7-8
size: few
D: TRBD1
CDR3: CASSLGTGQLNEKLFF
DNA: TGTGCCAGCAGCTTAGGTACGGGACAGCTTAATGAAAAACTGTTTTTT

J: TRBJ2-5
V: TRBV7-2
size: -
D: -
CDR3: CASSFFTQETQYF
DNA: TGTGCCAGCAGCTTTTTCACACAAGAGACCCAGTACTTC

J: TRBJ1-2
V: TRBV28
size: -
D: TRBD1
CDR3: CASIGGSDYGYTF
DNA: TGTGCCAGCATAGGGGGCAGCGACTATGGCTACACCTTC

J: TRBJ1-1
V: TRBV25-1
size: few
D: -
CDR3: CASSDQGLVNTEAFF
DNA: TGTGCCAGCAGTGACCAGGGGTTGGTGAACACTGAAGCTTTCTTT

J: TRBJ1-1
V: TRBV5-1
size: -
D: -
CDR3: CASSSGSPNTEAFF
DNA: TGCGCCAGCAGCTCAGGAAGCCCGAACACTGAAGCTTTCTTT

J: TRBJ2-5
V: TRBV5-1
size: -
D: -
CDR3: CASSPWTEQETQYF
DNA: TGCGCCAGCAGCCCGTGGACAGAGCAAGAGACCCAGTACTTC